This TCR beta chain is drawn from a study of identical twins. V shed 9 bases and J 8 bases; nucleotides not matched to a gene: 16. The CDR3 length is 15 residues. After template switching added a universal primer site, the resulting cDNA carried unique molecular identifiers. TCRdb re-analysed the 5' RACE reads in MiXCR, keeping a single row per CDR3 protein. The sample contains some 790,000 distinct CDR3 sequences, 18% of which appear only once. This clonotype has only a few counts. The data also belong to a second study, concerning T cells expressing NK-cell markers.

The chain employs TRBV12-3 or TRBV12-4 and TRBJ1-2, with TRBD1 matching 9 bases. The TCR comes from a woman younger than 30 in good health. The sample comprised PBMCs. The CDR3 spells CASSQGAPVSRGYTF. CDR3 nucleotide sequence: TGTGCCAGTTCACAGGGGGCTCCCGTTTCGAGAGGCTACACCTTC.